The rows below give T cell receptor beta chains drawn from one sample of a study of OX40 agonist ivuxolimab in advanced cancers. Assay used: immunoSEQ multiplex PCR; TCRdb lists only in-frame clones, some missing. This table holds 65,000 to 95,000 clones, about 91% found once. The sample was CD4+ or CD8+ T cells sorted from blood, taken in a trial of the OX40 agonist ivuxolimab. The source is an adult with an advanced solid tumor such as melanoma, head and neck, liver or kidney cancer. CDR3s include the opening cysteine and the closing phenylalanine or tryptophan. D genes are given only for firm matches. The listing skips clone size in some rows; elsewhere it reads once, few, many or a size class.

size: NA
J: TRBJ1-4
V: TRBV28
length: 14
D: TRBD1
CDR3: CASSSQGTWEKLFF
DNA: TGTGCCAGCAGTTCACAGGGGACGTGGGAAAAACTGTTTTTT

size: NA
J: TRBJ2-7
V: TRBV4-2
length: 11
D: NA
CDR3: CASSQHNEQYF
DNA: TGTGCCAGCAGCCAACATAACGAGCAGTACTTC

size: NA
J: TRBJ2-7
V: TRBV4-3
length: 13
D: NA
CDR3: CASSQEASHEQYF
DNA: TGCGCCAGCAGCCAAGAGGCCTCCCACGAGCAGTACTTC

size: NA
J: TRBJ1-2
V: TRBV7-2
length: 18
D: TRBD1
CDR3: CASSLAETGSSIGRGYTF
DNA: TGTGCCAGCAGCTTAGCGGAGACAGGGTCAAGTATAGGTCGGGGCTACACCTTC

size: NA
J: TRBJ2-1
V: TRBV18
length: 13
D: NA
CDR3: CASSPNSGGEQFF
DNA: TGTGCCAGCTCACCAAACTCCGGTGGTGAGCAGTTCTTC

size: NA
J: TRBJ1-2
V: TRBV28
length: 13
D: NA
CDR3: CASSLDVNYGYTF
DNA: TGTGCCAGCAGCTTGGACGTTAACTATGGCTACACCTTC

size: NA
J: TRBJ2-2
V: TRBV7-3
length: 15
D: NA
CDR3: CASSSGITNTGELFF
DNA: TGTGCCAGCAGCTCAGGGATTACGAACACCGGGGAGCTGTTTTTT

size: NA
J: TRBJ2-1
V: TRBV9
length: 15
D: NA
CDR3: CASSRAPRDLNEQFF
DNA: TGTGCCAGCAGCAGAGCCCCGCGGGACCTCAATGAGCAGTTCTTC

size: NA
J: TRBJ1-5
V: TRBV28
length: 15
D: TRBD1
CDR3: CASITGQGAGQPQHF
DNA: TGTGCCAGCATCACGGGACAGGGGGCGGGTCAGCCCCAGCATTTT

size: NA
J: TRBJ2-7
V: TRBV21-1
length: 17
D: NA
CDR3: CASSKSTGTGTAPFPNF
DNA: TGTGCCAGCAGCAAATCCACCGGTACAGGGACAGCACCGTTCCCCAACTTC

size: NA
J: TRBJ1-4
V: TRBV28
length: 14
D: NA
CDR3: CASSLRSRGEKLFF
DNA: TGTGCCAGCAGTTTAAGGTCACGGGGCGAAAAACTGTTTTTT

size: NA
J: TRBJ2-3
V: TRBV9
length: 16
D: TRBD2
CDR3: CASSVASGRSTDTQYF
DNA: TGTGCCAGCAGCGTAGCTAGCGGGAGGAGCACAGATACGCAGTATTTT

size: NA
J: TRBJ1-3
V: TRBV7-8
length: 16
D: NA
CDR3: CASLLGGPYSGNTIYF
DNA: TGTGCCAGCTTGCTCGGCGGGCCCTACTCTGGAAACACCATATATTTT

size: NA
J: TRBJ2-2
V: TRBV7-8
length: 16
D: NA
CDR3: CASSLSGGTNTGELFF
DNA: TGTGCCAGCAGCTTATCTGGGGGAACGAACACCGGGGAGCTGTTTTTT

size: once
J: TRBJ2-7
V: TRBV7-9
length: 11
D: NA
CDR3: CATSVYYEQYF
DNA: TGTGCCACCAGCGTCTACTACGAGCAGTACTTC

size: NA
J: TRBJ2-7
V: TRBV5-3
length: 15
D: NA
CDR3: CASSLQTPRPDEQYF
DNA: TGTGCCAGCAGCCTACAGACTCCCCGACCCGACGAGCAGTACTTC

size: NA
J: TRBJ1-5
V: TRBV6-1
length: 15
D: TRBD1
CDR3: CASRMGQGIWQPQHF
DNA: TGTGCCAGCAGGATGGGACAGGGGATTTGGCAGCCCCAGCATTTT

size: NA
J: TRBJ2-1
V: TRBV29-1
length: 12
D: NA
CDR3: CSVERQGGEQFF
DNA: TGCAGCGTTGAAAGACAGGGAGGGGAGCAGTTCTTC

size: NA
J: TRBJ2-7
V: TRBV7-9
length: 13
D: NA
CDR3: CASSFPTAYEQYF
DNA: TGTGCCAGCAGCTTCCCGACAGCCTACGAGCAGTACTTC

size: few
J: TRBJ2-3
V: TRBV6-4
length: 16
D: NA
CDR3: CASSDRPGRDTDTQYF
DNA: TGTGCCAGCAGTGACCGGCCGGGACGGGACACAGATACGCAGTATTTT

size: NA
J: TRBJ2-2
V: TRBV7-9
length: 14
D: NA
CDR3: CASRVVSNTGELFF
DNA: TGTGCCAGCAGAGTGGTTTCGAACACCGGGGAGCTGTTTTTT